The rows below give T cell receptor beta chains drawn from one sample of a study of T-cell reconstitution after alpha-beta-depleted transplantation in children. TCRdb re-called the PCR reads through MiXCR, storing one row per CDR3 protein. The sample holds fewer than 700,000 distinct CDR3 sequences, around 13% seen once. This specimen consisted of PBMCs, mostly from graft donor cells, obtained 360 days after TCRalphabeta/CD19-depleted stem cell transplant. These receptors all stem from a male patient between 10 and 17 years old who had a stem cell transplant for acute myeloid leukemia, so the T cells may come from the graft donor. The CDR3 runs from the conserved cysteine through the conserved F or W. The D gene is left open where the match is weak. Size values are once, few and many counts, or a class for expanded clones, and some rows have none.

cdr3_aa: CASSYSQVNHEQFF; cdr3_nt: TGTGCCAGCAGTTACTCACAAGTGAACCATGAGCAGTTCTTC; clone_size: -; cdr3_length: 14; j_call: TRBJ2-1; d_call: -; v_call: TRBV6-5
cdr3_aa: CASRIGSGANVLTF; cdr3_nt: TGTGCCAGCAGGATAGGGTCTGGGGCCAACGTCCTGACTTTC; clone_size: -; cdr3_length: 14; j_call: TRBJ2-6; d_call: -; v_call: TRBV7-9
cdr3_aa: CSAYNRGHEQFF; cdr3_nt: TGCAGTGCTTATAACAGGGGGCATGAGCAGTTCTTC; clone_size: few; cdr3_length: 12; j_call: TRBJ2-1; d_call: TRBD1; v_call: TRBV20-1
cdr3_aa: CATSRVSRTDTQYF; cdr3_nt: TGTGCCACCAGCAGAGTGTCTAGGACAGATACGCAGTATTTT; clone_size: few; cdr3_length: 14; j_call: TRBJ2-3; d_call: -; v_call: TRBV15
cdr3_aa: CSASWRLSTDTQYF; cdr3_nt: TGCAGTGCTAGCTGGAGACTATCCACAGATACGCAGTATTTT; clone_size: -; cdr3_length: 14; j_call: TRBJ2-3; d_call: -; v_call: TRBV20-1
cdr3_aa: CSVEGPQYEQYF; cdr3_nt: TGCAGCGTTGAAGGGCCTCAATACGAGCAGTACTTC; clone_size: many; cdr3_length: 12; j_call: TRBJ2-7; d_call: -; v_call: TRBV29-1
cdr3_aa: CASSLGGAGLFSEQYF; cdr3_nt: TGTGCCAGCAGCTTAGGAGGGGCCGGTTTATTCTCCGAGCAGTACTTC; clone_size: -; cdr3_length: 16; j_call: TRBJ2-7; d_call: -; v_call: TRBV5-4
cdr3_aa: CASSLTGLAGWDNEQFF; cdr3_nt: TGTGCCAGCAGTTTAACGGGACTAGCGGGTTGGGACAATGAGCAGTTCTTC; clone_size: -; cdr3_length: 17; j_call: TRBJ2-1; d_call: TRBD2; v_call: TRBV28
cdr3_aa: CASTPVAGGSYEQYF; cdr3_nt: TGTGCCAGCACGCCCGTAGCGGGAGGCTCCTACGAGCAGTACTTC; clone_size: -; cdr3_length: 15; j_call: TRBJ2-7; d_call: TRBD2; v_call: TRBV12-3/TRBV12-4
cdr3_aa: CASRNRDRFDNEQFF; cdr3_nt: TGTGCCAGCAGAAACCGGGACAGGTTCGACAATGAGCAGTTCTTC; clone_size: few; cdr3_length: 15; j_call: TRBJ2-1; d_call: TRBD1; v_call: TRBV6-1
cdr3_aa: CSVDNSPGGGIQYF; cdr3_nt: TGCAGCGTTGACAACAGCCCGGGAGGGGGCATTCAGTACTTC; clone_size: -; cdr3_length: 14; j_call: TRBJ2-4; d_call: TRBD2; v_call: TRBV29-1
cdr3_aa: CASSLTSGTDTQYF; cdr3_nt: TGCGCCAGCAGCTTGACTAGCGGCACAGATACGCAGTATTTT; clone_size: many; cdr3_length: 14; j_call: TRBJ2-3; d_call: TRBD2; v_call: TRBV5-1
cdr3_aa: CSLARANEQFF; cdr3_nt: TGCAGCCTTGCCCGCGCCAATGAGCAGTTCTTC; clone_size: few; cdr3_length: 11; j_call: TRBJ2-1; d_call: -; v_call: TRBV29-1
cdr3_aa: CSAPRGTSPLYEQYF; cdr3_nt: TGCAGTGCTCCACGAGGGACTAGCCCTCTCTACGAGCAGTACTTC; clone_size: few; cdr3_length: 15; j_call: TRBJ2-7; d_call: TRBD2; v_call: TRBV20-1
cdr3_aa: CASSQVMRDEQYF; cdr3_nt: TGCGCCAGCAGCCAAGTGATGAGGGACGAGCAGTACTTC; clone_size: many; cdr3_length: 13; j_call: TRBJ2-7; d_call: -; v_call: TRBV4-3
cdr3_aa: CSDPETQYF; cdr3_nt: TGCAGTGACCCAGAGACCCAGTACTTC; clone_size: -; cdr3_length: 9; j_call: TRBJ2-5; d_call: -; v_call: TRBV20-1
cdr3_aa: CSVNRGYEQYF; cdr3_nt: TGCAGCGTCAACAGGGGCTACGAGCAGTACTTC; clone_size: few; cdr3_length: 11; j_call: TRBJ2-7; d_call: TRBD1; v_call: TRBV29-1
cdr3_aa: CASRIAGGYTGNTQYF; cdr3_nt: TGTGCCAGCCGCATAGCGGGAGGGTATACTGGAAATACGCAGTATTTT; clone_size: many; cdr3_length: 16; j_call: TRBJ2-3; d_call: TRBD2; v_call: TRBV19
cdr3_aa: CASSSEGRIPYEQYF; cdr3_nt: TGTGCCAGCTCCTCCGAGGGGAGGATTCCCTACGAGCAGTACTTC; clone_size: -; cdr3_length: 15; j_call: TRBJ2-7; d_call: -; v_call: TRBV6-1
cdr3_aa: CASSWGLYNSPLHF; cdr3_nt: TGTGCCAGCAGTTGGGGCCTCTATAATTCACCCCTCCACTTT; clone_size: few; cdr3_length: 14; j_call: TRBJ1-6; d_call: -; v_call: TRBV12-3/TRBV12-4
cdr3_aa: CASSLVQQNTGELFF; cdr3_nt: TGCGCCAGCAGCTTGGTACAGCAGAACACCGGGGAGCTGTTTTTT; clone_size: -; cdr3_length: 15; j_call: TRBJ2-2; d_call: -; v_call: TRBV5-1
cdr3_aa: CASSAWDLQSTDTQYF; cdr3_nt: TGTGCCAGCAGCGCCTGGGACCTCCAGAGCACAGATACGCAGTATTTT; clone_size: few; cdr3_length: 16; j_call: TRBJ2-3; d_call: -; v_call: TRBV7-9
cdr3_aa: CASSFLPSPGTGNPYNEQFF; cdr3_nt: TGTGCCAGCAGTTTCCTCCCAAGTCCCGGGACAGGGAACCCCTACAATGAGCAGTTCTTC; clone_size: -; cdr3_length: 20; j_call: TRBJ2-1; d_call: TRBD1; v_call: TRBV28
cdr3_aa: CASSFLSGRGETQYF; cdr3_nt: TGTGCCAGCAGCTTTCTAAGCGGGCGAGGAGAGACCCAGTACTTC; clone_size: -; cdr3_length: 15; j_call: TRBJ2-5; d_call: -; v_call: TRBV11-2
cdr3_aa: CASSQGQGAGANVLTF; cdr3_nt: TGCGCCAGCAGCCAGGGACAGGGTGCTGGGGCCAACGTCCTGACTTTC; clone_size: few; cdr3_length: 16; j_call: TRBJ2-6; d_call: TRBD1; v_call: TRBV4-3
cdr3_aa: CASSQGAGGYTF; cdr3_nt: TGTGCCAGCAGCCAGGGGGCAGGTGGCTACACCTTC; clone_size: many; cdr3_length: 12; j_call: TRBJ1-2; d_call: -; v_call: TRBV3-1
cdr3_aa: CASSLWVGTSGPQETQYF; cdr3_nt: TGTGCCAGCAGCTTATGGGTCGGGACTAGCGGGCCTCAAGAGACCCAGTACTTC; clone_size: few; cdr3_length: 18; j_call: TRBJ2-5; d_call: TRBD2; v_call: TRBV11-2
cdr3_aa: CASSLQFPQETQYF; cdr3_nt: TGCGCCAGCAGCTTGCAATTTCCCCAAGAGACCCAGTACTTC; clone_size: many; cdr3_length: 14; j_call: TRBJ2-5; d_call: -; v_call: TRBV5-1
cdr3_aa: CSATPRTSGSAGHEQFF; cdr3_nt: TGCAGTGCCACTCCCCGGACTAGCGGGAGCGCGGGCCATGAGCAGTTCTTC; clone_size: -; cdr3_length: 17; j_call: TRBJ2-1; d_call: TRBD2; v_call: TRBV20-1
cdr3_aa: CASSFRGTSVYEQYF; cdr3_nt: TGTGCCAGCAGTTTTCGTGGGACTAGCGTATACGAGCAGTACTTC; clone_size: many; cdr3_length: 15; j_call: TRBJ2-7; d_call: TRBD2; v_call: TRBV12-3/TRBV12-4
cdr3_aa: CASSPIETGELFF; cdr3_nt: TGTGCCAGCAGCCCCATAGAGACCGGGGAGCTGTTTTTT; clone_size: few; cdr3_length: 13; j_call: TRBJ2-2; d_call: -; v_call: TRBV7-3